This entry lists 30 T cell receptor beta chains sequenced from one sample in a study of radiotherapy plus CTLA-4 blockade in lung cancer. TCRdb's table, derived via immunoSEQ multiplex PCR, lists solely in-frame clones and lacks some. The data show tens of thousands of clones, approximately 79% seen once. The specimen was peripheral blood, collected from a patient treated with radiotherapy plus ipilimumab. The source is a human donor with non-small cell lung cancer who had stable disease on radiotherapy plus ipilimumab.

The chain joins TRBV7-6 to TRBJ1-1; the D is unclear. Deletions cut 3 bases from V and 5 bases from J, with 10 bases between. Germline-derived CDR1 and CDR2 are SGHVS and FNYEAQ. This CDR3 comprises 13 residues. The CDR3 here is CASSFSPSTEAFF. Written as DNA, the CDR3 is TGTGCCAGCAGCTTTTCCCCGAGTACTGAAGCTTTCTTT.

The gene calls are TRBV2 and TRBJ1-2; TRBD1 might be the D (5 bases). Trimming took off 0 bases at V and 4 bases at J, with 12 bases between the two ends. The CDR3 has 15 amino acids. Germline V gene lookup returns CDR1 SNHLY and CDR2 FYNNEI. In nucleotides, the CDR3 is TGTGCCAGCAGTGAAGCTGGCATAAGGGGCTATGGCTACACCTTC. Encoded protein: CASSEAGIRGYGYTF.

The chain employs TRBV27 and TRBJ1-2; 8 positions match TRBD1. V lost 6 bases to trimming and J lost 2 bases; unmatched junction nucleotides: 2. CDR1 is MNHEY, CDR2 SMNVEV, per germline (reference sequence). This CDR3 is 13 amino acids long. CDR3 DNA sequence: TGTGCCAGCAGGTGGGACAGGAACTATGGCTACACCTTC. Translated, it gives CASRWDRNYGYTF.

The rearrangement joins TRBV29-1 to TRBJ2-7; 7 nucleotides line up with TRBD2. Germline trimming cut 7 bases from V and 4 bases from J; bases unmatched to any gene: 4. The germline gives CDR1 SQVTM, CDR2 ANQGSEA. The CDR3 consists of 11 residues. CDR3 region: CSAGEGYEQYV. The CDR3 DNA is TGCAGCGCCGGGGAGGGATACGAGCAGTACGTC.

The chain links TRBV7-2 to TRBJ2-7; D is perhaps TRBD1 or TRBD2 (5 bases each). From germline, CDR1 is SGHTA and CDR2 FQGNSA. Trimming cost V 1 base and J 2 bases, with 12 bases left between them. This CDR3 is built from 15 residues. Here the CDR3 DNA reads TGTGCCAGCAGCTTAGGTGGGACGGCAACCTACGAGCAGTACTTC. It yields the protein CASSLGGTATYEQYF.

The CDR3 region has the DNA TGCGCCAGGTTAGAGACCCAGTACTTC. Encoded protein: CARLETQYF. The chain carries TRBV5-1 and TRBJ2-5; D gene ambiguous. CDR1 and CDR2 (germline): SGHRS, YFSETQ. V lost 8 bases and J lost 4, with 3 bases in between. CDR3 size: 9 residues.

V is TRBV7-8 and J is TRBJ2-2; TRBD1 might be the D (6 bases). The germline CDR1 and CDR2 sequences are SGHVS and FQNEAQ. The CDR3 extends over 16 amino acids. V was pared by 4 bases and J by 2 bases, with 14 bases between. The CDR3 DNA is TGTGCCAGCAGCTCATCGGGGACACTAAACACCGGGGAGCTGTTTTTT. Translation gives CASSSSGTLNTGELFF.

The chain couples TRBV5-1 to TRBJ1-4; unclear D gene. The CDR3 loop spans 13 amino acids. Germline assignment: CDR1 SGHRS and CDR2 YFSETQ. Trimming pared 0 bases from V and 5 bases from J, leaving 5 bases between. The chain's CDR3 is CASSLAPNEKLFF. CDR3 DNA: TGCGCCAGCAGCTTGGCCCCGAATGAAAAACTGTTTTTT. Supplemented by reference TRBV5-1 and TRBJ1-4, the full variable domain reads KAGVTQTPRYLIKTRGQQVTLSCSPISGHRSVSWYQQTPGQGLQFLFEYFSETQRNKGNFPGRFSGRQFSNSRSEMNVSTLELGDSALYLCASSLAPNEKLFFGSGTQLSVL.

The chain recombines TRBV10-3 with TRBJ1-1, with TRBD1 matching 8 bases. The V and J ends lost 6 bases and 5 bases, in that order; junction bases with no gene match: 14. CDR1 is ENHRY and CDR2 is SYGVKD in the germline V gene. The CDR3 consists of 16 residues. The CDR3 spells CAISRAPQGALTEAFF. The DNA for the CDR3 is TGTGCCATCAGCCGCGCACCCCAGGGGGCTCTTACTGAAGCTTTCTTT.

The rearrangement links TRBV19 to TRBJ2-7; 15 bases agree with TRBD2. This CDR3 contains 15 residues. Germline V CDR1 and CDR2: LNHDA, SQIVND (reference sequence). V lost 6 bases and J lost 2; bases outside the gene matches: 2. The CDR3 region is CASSRTSGGAYEQYV. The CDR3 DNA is TGTGCCAGTAGCAGGACTAGCGGGGGGGCCTACGAGCAGTACGTC.

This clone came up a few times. The CDR3 reads CASSQESVVSGDDGELFF. CDR3 DNA: TGCGCCAGCAGCCAAGAAAGCGTCGTGTCAGGGGACGACGGGGAGCTGTTTTTT. The rearrangement links TRBV4-3 to TRBJ2-2; possible D gene TRBD1, 6 bases. Trimming pared 0 bases from V and 7 bases from J, leaving 21 bases between. The CDR3 extends over 18 amino acids. From germline, CDR1 is LGHNA and CDR2 YSLEER.

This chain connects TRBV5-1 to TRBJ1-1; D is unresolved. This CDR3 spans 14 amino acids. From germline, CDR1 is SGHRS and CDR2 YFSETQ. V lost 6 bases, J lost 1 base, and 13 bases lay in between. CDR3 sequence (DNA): TGCGCCAGCACCCGCGGAGGAGAGAACACTGAAGCTTTCTTT. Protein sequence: CASTRGGENTEAFF.

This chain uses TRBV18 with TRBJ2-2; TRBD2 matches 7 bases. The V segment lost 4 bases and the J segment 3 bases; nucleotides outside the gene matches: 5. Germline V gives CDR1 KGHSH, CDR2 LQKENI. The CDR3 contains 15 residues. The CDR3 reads CASSLRGLDTGELFF. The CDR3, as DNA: TGTGCCAGCTCACTGAGAGGACTAGACACCGGGGAGCTGTTTTTT.

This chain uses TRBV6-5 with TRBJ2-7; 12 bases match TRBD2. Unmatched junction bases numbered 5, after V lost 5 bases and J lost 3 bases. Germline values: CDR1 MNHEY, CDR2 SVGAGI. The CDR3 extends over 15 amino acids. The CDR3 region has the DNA TGTGCCAGCAGTCCGCTAGCGGGGGGGCGCTACGAGCAGTACTTC. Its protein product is CASSPLAGGRYEQYF.

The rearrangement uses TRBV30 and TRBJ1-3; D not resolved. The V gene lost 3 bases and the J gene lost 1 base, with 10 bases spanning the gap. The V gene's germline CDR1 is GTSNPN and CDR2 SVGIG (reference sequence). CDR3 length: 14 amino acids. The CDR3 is CAWRLKGSGNTIYF. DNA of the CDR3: TGTGCCTGGAGACTCAAGGGATCTGGAAACACCATATATTTT.

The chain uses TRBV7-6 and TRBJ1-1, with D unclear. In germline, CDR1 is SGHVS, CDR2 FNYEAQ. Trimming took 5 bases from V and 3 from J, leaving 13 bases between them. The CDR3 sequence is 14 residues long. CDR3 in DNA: TGTGCCAGCAGCCTACTCGGACGGGACACTGAAGCTTTCTTT. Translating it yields CASSLLGRDTEAFF.

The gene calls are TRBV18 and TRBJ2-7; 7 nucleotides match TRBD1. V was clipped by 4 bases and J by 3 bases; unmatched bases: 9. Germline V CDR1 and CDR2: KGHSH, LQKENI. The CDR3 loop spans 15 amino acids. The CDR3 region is CASSHSRQGVYEQYF. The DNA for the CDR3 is TGTGCCAGCTCACACTCTAGACAGGGTGTCTACGAGCAGTACTTC.

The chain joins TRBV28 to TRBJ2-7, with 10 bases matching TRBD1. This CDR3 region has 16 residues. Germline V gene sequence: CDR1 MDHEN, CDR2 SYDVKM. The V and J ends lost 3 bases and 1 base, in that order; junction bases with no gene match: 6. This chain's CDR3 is CASSLAGTGASYEQYV. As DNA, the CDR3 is TGTGCCAGCAGTTTGGCCGGGACAGGGGCGTCCTACGAGCAGTACGTC.

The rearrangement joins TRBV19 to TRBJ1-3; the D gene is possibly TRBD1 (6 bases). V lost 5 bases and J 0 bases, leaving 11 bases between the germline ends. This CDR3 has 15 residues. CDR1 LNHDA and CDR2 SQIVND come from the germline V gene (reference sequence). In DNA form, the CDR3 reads TGTGCCAGTAGTCAGGACAGCAACTCTGGAAACACCATATATTTT. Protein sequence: CASSQDSNSGNTIYF.

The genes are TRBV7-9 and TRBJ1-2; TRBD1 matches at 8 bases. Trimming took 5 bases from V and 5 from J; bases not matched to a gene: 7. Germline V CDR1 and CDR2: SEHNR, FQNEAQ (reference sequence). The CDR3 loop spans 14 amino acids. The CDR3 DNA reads TGTGCCAGCAGCCCCGGGACAGGACCGTATGGCTACACCTTC. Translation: CASSPGTGPYGYTF.

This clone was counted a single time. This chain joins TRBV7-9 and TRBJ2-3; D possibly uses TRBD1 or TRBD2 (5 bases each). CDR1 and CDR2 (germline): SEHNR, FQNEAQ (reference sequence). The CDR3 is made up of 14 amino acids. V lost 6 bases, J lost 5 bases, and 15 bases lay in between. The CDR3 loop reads CASSSRGRVDTQYF. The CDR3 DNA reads TGTGCCAGCAGTTCCCGGGGCAGGGTAGATACGCAGTATTTT.

The chain's CDR3 is CASSMRGAEAFF. The CDR3 DNA follows: TGTGCCAGTAGTATGAGGGGGGCAGAAGCTTTCTTT. The chain is built from TRBV19 and TRBJ1-1, with a tentative D call TRBD1 (6 bases). The CDR3 totals 12 residues. Trimming left V 3 bases short and J 8 bases short, with 10 bases between. CDR1 LNHDA and CDR2 SQIVND come from the germline V gene (reference sequence). The full variable domain, completed using reference TRBV19 and TRBJ1-1, is DGGITQSPKYLFRKEGQNVTLSCEQNLNHDAMYWYRQDPGQGLRLIYYSQIVNDFQKGDIAEGYSVSREKKESFPLTVTSAQKNPTAFYLCASSMRGAEAFFGQGTRLTVV.

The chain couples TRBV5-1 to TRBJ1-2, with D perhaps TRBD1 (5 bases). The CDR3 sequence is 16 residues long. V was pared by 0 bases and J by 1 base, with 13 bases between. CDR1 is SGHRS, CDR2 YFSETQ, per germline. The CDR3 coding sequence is TGCGCCAGCAGCTTGGGGTTCAGGGTTGATAACTATGGCTACACCTTC. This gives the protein CASSLGFRVDNYGYTF.

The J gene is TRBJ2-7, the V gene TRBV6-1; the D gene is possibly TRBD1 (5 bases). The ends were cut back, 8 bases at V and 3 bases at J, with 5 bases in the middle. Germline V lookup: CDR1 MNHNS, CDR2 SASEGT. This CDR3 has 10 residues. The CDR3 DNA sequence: TGTGCCAGCCAGGGCTACGAGCAGTACTTC. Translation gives CASQGYEQYF.

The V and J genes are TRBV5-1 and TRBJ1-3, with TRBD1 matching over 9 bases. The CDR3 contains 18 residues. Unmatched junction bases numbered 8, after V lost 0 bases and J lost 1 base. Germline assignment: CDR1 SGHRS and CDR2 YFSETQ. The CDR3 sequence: CASSLAPGQGTSGNTIYF. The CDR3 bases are TGCGCCAGCAGCTTGGCACCGGGACAGGGTACTTCTGGAAACACCATATATTTT.

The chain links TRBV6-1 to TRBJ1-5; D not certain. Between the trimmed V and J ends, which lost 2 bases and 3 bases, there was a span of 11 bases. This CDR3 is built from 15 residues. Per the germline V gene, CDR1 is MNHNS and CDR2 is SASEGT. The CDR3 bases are TGTGCCAGCAGTGAAACAGTAGGGTCCAATCAGCCCCAGCATTTT. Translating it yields CASSETVGSNQPQHF.

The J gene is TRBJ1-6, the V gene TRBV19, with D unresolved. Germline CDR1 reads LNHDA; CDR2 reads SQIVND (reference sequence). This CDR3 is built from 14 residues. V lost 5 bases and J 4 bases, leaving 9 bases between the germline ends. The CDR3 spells CASSWAEYNSPLHF. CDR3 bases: TGTGCCAGTAGTTGGGCAGAGTATAATTCACCCCTCCACTTT.

The CDR3 protein is CASSFRVSNYGYTF. The CDR3 DNA sequence: TGTGCCAGCAGTTTCCGCGTCAGTAACTATGGCTACACCTTC. The chain has TRBV27 and TRBJ1-2; the D is unclear. Per the germline V gene, CDR1 is MNHEY and CDR2 is SMNVEV (reference sequence). The CDR3 has 14 residues. V was shortened by 3 bases and J by 1 base, with 9 bases between the two germline ends.

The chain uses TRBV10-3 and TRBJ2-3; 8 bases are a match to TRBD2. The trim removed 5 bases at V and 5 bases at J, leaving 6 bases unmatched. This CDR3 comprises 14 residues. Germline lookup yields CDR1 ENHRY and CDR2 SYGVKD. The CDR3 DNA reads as TGTGCCATCAGTCGTAGCGGGGAGGGAGATACGCAGTATTTT. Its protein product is CAISRSGEGDTQYF.

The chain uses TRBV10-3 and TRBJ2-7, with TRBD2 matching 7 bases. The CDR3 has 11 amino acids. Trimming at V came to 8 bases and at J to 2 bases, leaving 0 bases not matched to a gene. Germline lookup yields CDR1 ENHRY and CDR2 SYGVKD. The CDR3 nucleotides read TGTGCCATCGGGGGGGCCTACGAGCAGTACTTC. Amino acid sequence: CAIGGAYEQYF.